This is a list of T cell receptor beta chains from one sample in a study of T cell repertoires in cytomegalovirus infection. TCRdb recomputed calls from the reads with MiXCR, one row per CDR3 protein. The sample lists about 740,000 distinct CDR3 sequences; roughly a third were seen once. The sample was PBMCs. The receptors come from a human donor in good health (CMV status not recorded). Some clones in this sample may be carry-over from other donors' samples. CDR3s include the opening cysteine and the closing phenylalanine or tryptophan. D genes are given only for firm matches. Size is omitted from some rows. Given values are once, few, many or a class for expanded clones.

V: TRBV4-1
size: -
J: TRBJ2-7
D: -
CDR3: CASSQGQGDYSYEQYF
DNA: TGCGCCAGCAGCCAAGGCCAGGGGGACTACTCCTACGAGCAGTACTTC

V: TRBV19
size: few
J: TRBJ1-1
D: -
CDR3: CASSIRANTEAFF
DNA: TGTGCCAGTAGTATCCGAGCGAACACTGAAGCTTTCTTT

V: TRBV2
size: -
J: TRBJ2-3
D: -
CDR3: CASSDLVTDSTDTQYF
DNA: TGTGCCAGCAGTGACCTCGTAACAGACAGCACAGATACGCAGTATTTT

V: TRBV27
size: many
J: TRBJ2-1
D: -
CDR3: CASSLSSYNEQFF
DNA: TGTGCCAGCAGCTTAAGCTCCTACAATGAGCAGTTCTTC

V: TRBV6-1
size: -
J: TRBJ1-5
D: -
CDR3: CASSRTADYSNQPQHF
DNA: TGTGCCAGCAGTAGGACGGCGGATTATAGCAATCAGCCCCAGCATTTT

V: TRBV6-5
size: few
J: TRBJ1-2
D: -
CDR3: CASSYSKVTGEYGYTF
DNA: TGTGCCAGCAGTTACTCGAAAGTTACGGGAGAGTATGGCTACACCTTC

V: TRBV7-2
size: many
J: TRBJ2-2
D: -
CDR3: CASSWKGGRGGAGELFF
DNA: TGTGCCAGCAGCTGGAAGGGGGGCAGGGGAGGTGCCGGGGAGCTGTTTTTT

V: TRBV12-3/TRBV12-4
size: few
J: TRBJ1-2
D: -
CDR3: CASSPRGWDYGYTF
DNA: TGTGCCAGCAGTCCACGGGGCTGGGACTATGGCTACACCTTC

V: TRBV7-3
size: -
J: TRBJ2-3
D: -
CDR3: CASSLLTGWGGAIDTQYF
DNA: TGTGCCAGCAGCTTACTTACAGGTTGGGGGGGGGCAATAGATACGCAGTATTTT

V: TRBV6-1
size: -
J: TRBJ2-3
D: TRBD2
CDR3: CARSRLARSTDTQYF
DNA: TGTGCCAGAAGTCGACTAGCGCGGAGCACAGATACGCAGTATTTT

V: TRBV7-2
size: -
J: TRBJ1-6
D: -
CDR3: CASSLLVTENSPLHF
DNA: TGTGCCAGCAGCTTATTAGTTACAGAAAACTCACCCCTCCACTTT

V: TRBV29-1
size: few
J: TRBJ1-1
D: TRBD1
CDR3: CSVEGDSSEAFF
DNA: TGCAGCGTTGAAGGGGACAGCTCTGAAGCTTTCTTT

V: TRBV6-2/TRBV6-3
size: -
J: TRBJ2-7
D: -
CDR3: CASSYLRPWGDEQYF
DNA: TGTGCCAGCAGTTACTTACGCCCGTGGGGTGACGAGCAGTACTTC

V: TRBV12-3/TRBV12-4
size: -
J: TRBJ2-1
D: -
CDR3: CASSFEHLYNEQFF
DNA: TGTGCCAGCAGTTTTGAACACCTCTACAATGAGCAGTTCTTC

V: TRBV11-2
size: -
J: TRBJ1-4
D: -
CDR3: CASSIGASGGLEKLFF
DNA: TGTGCCAGCAGCATCGGGGCGTCAGGAGGTCTCGAAAAACTGTTTTTT

V: TRBV19
size: -
J: TRBJ2-1
D: TRBD2
CDR3: CASSGLAGPRYNEQFF
DNA: TGTGCCAGTAGCGGACTAGCGGGCCCCCGCTACAATGAGCAGTTCTTC

V: TRBV10-3
size: few
J: TRBJ2-7
D: -
CDR3: CAISGQADNYEQYF
DNA: TGTGCCATCAGTGGACAAGCGGACAACTACGAGCAGTACTTC

V: TRBV6-2/TRBV6-3
size: few
J: TRBJ2-7
D: TRBD2
CDR3: CASSGTSGTSYEQYF
DNA: TGTGCCAGCAGTGGGACTAGCGGGACCTCCTACGAGCAGTACTTC

V: TRBV20-1
size: few
J: TRBJ2-6
D: TRBD2
CDR3: CSARAGGARLGANVLTF
DNA: TGCAGTGCTAGAGCGGGGGGGGCGCGGCTTGGGGCCAACGTCCTGACTTTC

V: TRBV5-1
size: -
J: TRBJ1-3
D: TRBD1
CDR3: CASSPDRGLGNTIYF
DNA: TGCGCCAGCAGCCCGGACAGGGGGCTTGGAAACACCATATATTTT

V: TRBV20-1
size: -
J: TRBJ2-3
D: TRBD2
CDR3: CSARGLAGVEPDTQYF
DNA: TGCAGTGCTAGAGGGCTAGCGGGGGTAGAGCCAGATACGCAGTATTTT

V: TRBV7-9
size: -
J: TRBJ1-5
D: TRBD1
CDR3: CASSSSRQGLIQPQHF
DNA: TGTGCCAGCAGCTCATCCCGACAGGGACTAATTCAGCCCCAGCATTTT

V: TRBV27
size: few
J: TRBJ2-7
D: -
CDR3: CASSRGPAYEQYF
DNA: TGTGCCAGCAGTAGAGGACCCGCCTACGAGCAGTACTTC

V: TRBV20-1
size: -
J: TRBJ1-5
D: -
CDR3: CSASAWGGFNQPQHF
DNA: TGCAGTGCTAGCGCTTGGGGCGGGTTCAATCAGCCCCAGCATTTT

V: TRBV7-2
size: few
J: TRBJ1-2
D: TRBD1
CDR3: CASSPYATGGDYGYTF
DNA: TGTGCCAGCAGCCCATATGCGACAGGGGGGGACTATGGCTACACCTTC

V: TRBV7-2
size: few
J: TRBJ1-5
D: -
CDR3: CASSRSTAQPQHF
DNA: TGTGCCAGCAGCCGATCGACAGCGCAGCCCCAGCATTTT

V: TRBV7-2
size: many
J: TRBJ2-2
D: -
CDR3: CASSLKRYTGELFF
DNA: TGTGCCAGCAGCTTAAAGCGGTACACCGGGGAGCTGTTTTTT

V: TRBV7-8
size: few
J: TRBJ1-2
D: -
CDR3: CASSFLSPHLGDWATNYGYTF
DNA: TGTGCCAGCAGCTTTCTTTCCCCACATCTGGGGGACTGGGCTACTAACTATGGCTACACCTTC

V: TRBV12-3/TRBV12-4
size: few
J: TRBJ1-5
D: TRBD1
CDR3: CASSWTGRNQPQHF
DNA: TGTGCCAGCAGTTGGACAGGACGCAATCAGCCCCAGCATTTT

V: TRBV14
size: -
J: TRBJ2-7
D: TRBD2
CDR3: CASSQVTSGESSYEQYF
DNA: TGTGCCAGCAGCCAGGTGACTAGCGGAGAGAGCTCCTACGAGCAGTACTTC

V: TRBV6-5
size: -
J: TRBJ2-5
D: -
CDR3: CASSYSPPETQYF
DNA: TGTGCCAGCAGTTACTCCCCGCCGGAGACCCAGTACTTC

V: TRBV7-2
size: many
J: TRBJ1-2
D: -
CDR3: CASSSRQGRNGYTF
DNA: TGTGCCAGCAGCTCCCGTCAGGGGAGGAATGGCTACACCTTC

V: TRBV12-3/TRBV12-4
size: -
J: TRBJ2-3
D: TRBD1
CDR3: CASSTGQGPPQHTDTQYF
DNA: TGTGCCAGCAGTACCGGACAGGGTCCCCCTCAACACACAGATACGCAGTATTTT

V: TRBV12-3/TRBV12-4
size: -
J: TRBJ2-1
D: -
CDR3: CASSSTGTYNEQFF
DNA: TGTGCCAGCAGTTCTACAGGGACTTACAATGAGCAGTTCTTC

V: TRBV20-1
size: few
J: TRBJ1-5
D: -
CDR3: CSASHGNQPQHF
DNA: TGCAGTGCTAGTCACGGGAATCAGCCCCAGCATTTT

V: TRBV12-3/TRBV12-4
size: many
J: TRBJ1-2
D: -
CDR3: CASITGAGGYTF
DNA: TGTGCCAGCATTACGGGGGCTGGGGGCTACACCTTC

V: TRBV4-1
size: -
J: TRBJ1-2
D: -
CDR3: CASSQDPKGGYTF
DNA: TGCGCCAGCAGCCAAGACCCCAAGGGGGGCTACACCTTC

V: TRBV7-9
size: -
J: TRBJ1-1
D: -
CDR3: CASSLAGAAGTEAFF
DNA: TGTGCCAGCAGCTTAGCGGGGGCTGCGGGCACTGAAGCTTTCTTT

V: TRBV19
size: -
J: TRBJ1-2
D: -
CDR3: CASSMRAAANYGYTF
DNA: TGTGCCAGTAGTATGAGGGCAGCGGCAAACTATGGCTACACCTTC

V: TRBV7-9
size: -
J: TRBJ1-1
D: -
CDR3: CASSLVPARKGTEAFF
DNA: TGTGCCAGCAGCTTAGTTCCCGCCAGAAAGGGGACTGAAGCTTTCTTT

V: TRBV28
size: -
J: TRBJ1-5
D: -
CDR3: CASTQGGGGDQPQHF
DNA: TGTGCCAGCACCCAAGGGGGGGGGGGCGATCAGCCCCAGCATTTT

V: TRBV14
size: few
J: TRBJ1-5
D: -
CDR3: CASSQDSGAGQPQHF
DNA: TGTGCCAGCAGCCAAGATTCAGGGGCGGGACAGCCCCAGCATTTT

V: TRBV4-1
size: few
J: TRBJ1-4
D: -
CDR3: CASSQDFGRYEKLFF
DNA: TGCGCCAGCAGCCAAGATTTTGGCAGATATGAAAAACTGTTTTTT

V: TRBV27
size: -
J: TRBJ2-7
D: TRBD1
CDR3: CASRLGQGPSYEQYF
DNA: TGTGCCAGCAGACTAGGACAGGGCCCCTCCTACGAGCAGTACTTC

V: TRBV7-9
size: many
J: TRBJ2-3
D: TRBD1
CDR3: CASSPWDRGSPDTQYF
DNA: TGTGCCAGCAGCCCTTGGGACAGGGGGTCCCCAGATACGCAGTATTTT

V: TRBV7-2
size: few
J: TRBJ2-1
D: -
CDR3: CASSPSVVHNEQFF
DNA: TGTGCCAGCAGCCCTTCGGTAGTACACAATGAGCAGTTCTTC